Included here is one TCR beta chain sequence, with context. The data were obtained in a study of blood T cell repertoires in COVID-19. Clones were read by immunoSEQ multiplex PCR, and TCRdb kept only the in-frame ones, dropping some. The profile shows about 250,000 clones, 80% to 90% of them singletons. The receptor comes from a man aged 18 to 30 who had recovered from COVID-19. Sequencing was carried out using PBMCs or T cells enriched from blood (not recorded which).

CDR3 DNA sequence: TGTGCCAGCAGCTTACCCACTAGCGGGAGTAAAGATGAGCAGTTCTTC. Protein product: CASSLPTSGSKDEQFF. The chain has TRBV11-2 and TRBJ2-1; 11 bases are shared with TRBD2. J was trimmed by 8 bases and V by 2 bases; bases with no gene match: 8. The CDR3 loop spans 16 amino acids. The V gene's germline CDR1 is SGHAT and CDR2 FQNNGV.